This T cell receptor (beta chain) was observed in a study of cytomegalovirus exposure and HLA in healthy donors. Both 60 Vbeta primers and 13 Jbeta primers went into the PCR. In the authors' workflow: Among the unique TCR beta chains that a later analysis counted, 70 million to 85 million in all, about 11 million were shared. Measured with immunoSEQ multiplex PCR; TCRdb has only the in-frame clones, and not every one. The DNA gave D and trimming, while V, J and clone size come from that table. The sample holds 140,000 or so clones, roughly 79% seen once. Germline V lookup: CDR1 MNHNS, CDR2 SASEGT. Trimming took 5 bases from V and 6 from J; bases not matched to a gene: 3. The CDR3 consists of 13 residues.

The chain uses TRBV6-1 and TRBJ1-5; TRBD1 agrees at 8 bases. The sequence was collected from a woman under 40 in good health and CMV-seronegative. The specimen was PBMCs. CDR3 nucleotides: TGTGCCAGCAGTCTGACAGGGGTTCAGCCCCAGCATTTT. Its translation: CASSLTGVQPQHF.